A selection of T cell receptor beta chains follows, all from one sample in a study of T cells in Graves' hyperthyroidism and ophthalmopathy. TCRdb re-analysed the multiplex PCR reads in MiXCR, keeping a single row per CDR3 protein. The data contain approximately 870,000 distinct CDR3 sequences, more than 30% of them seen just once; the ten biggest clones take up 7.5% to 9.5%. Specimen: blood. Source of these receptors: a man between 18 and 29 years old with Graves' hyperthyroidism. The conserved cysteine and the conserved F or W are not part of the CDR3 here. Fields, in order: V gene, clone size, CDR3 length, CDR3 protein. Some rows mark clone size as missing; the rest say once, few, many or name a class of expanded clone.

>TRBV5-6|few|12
ASSVQGARQPQH
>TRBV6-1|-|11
ASSLTYAPEQY
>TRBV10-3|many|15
AISSGLAGRSQETQY
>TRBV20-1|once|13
SARDLGTERETQY
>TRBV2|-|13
ASGGLAGGDYGYT
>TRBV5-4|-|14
ASEDMAVGMNTEAF
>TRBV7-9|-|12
ASSHDRTPWEQY
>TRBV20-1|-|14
SAREYGQGPGNTIY
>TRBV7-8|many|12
ASSFGLTRDEQY
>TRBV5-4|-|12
ASSVEDRVPGYT
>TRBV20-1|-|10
SAQQGMNEQF
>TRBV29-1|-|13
SVVPQLMRDTEAF
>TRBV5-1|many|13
ASSFGDRPNTEAF
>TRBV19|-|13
ASTIMGGGNQPQH
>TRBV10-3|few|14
ASTTGGAQANQPQH
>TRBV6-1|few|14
ASSYRGGAEGTEAF
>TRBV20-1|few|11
SAREGGAYEQY
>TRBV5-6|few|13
ASSLYRERATEAF
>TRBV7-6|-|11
ASSLGTQEAQY
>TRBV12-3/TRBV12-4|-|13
ASSTLGQRIYGYT
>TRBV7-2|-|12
ASSLIGQGEPQH
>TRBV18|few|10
ASSPGGPEQY
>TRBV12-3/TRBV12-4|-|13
ASSSSTGSGYGYT
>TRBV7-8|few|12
ASSFSGLPYEQY
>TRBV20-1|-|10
SAGTGNYEQY
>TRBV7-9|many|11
ASRPDRNTEAF
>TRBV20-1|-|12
SVSGGTGNTEAF
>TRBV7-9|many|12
ASSLKNEGQKLF
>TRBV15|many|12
ATSRRGGAVEQY
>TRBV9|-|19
ASSVRYGRPRTGRSNQPQH
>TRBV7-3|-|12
ASSLTGGTDTQY
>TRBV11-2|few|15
ASSLDFLAEYQETQY
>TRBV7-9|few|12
ASSQVKNNSPLH
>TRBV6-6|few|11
ASMWIGDTEAF
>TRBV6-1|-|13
ASRSGVRSSYEQY
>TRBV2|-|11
ASSGLLGHEQF
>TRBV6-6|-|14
ASSPSGGRTDEKLF
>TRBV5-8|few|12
ASSRIGGEQPQH
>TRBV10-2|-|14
ASSLERGNFNYGYT
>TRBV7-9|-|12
ASREGQSSYEQY
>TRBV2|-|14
ASREEPGDSGNTIY
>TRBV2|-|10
ASSDVLEGQF
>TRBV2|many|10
ASSEALSPPY
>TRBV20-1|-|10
CQTSGSGEQY